The subject of this entry is one T cell receptor beta chain. The CDR3 is 15 residues long. V dropped 7 bases and J dropped 6 bases, with 19 bases sitting between them. Germline assignment: CDR1 SGHVS and CDR2 FNYEAQ. As for time point: pre-sensitization, week 0. Stated treatment: therapeutic diphenylcyclopropenone sensitization with weekly scalp DPC. The data are from a study of human T cells and chemical hapten exposure. About the research overall: In the sensitization step, 2% DPC was placed on roughly 2 cm by roughly 2 cm of upper inner arm skin. Diphenylcyclopropenone, dosed weekly to the scalp, was given to patients throughout the roughly 25-week study. Small volume differences among pooled libraries mainly caused per-sample TCR yield variation.

A single record per CDR3 protein comes from TCRdb applying MiXCR to the RACE reads. The sample yields under 400,000 distinct CDR3 sequences, roughly 4.6% seen once. This sequence was found in a woman aged 50 to 65 with alopecia areata. Some clones in this sample may be carry-over from other donors' samples. The material sequenced was whole blood, taken in connection with sensitization to the hapten diphenylcyclopropenone (DPC). The chain combines TRBV7-6 with TRBJ2-1; D is possibly TRBD1 (5 bases). The DNA for the CDR3 is TGTGCCAGCATCAAAACCCCGACAGAATTCAATGAGCAGTTCTTC. Translating it yields CASIKTPTEFNEQFF.